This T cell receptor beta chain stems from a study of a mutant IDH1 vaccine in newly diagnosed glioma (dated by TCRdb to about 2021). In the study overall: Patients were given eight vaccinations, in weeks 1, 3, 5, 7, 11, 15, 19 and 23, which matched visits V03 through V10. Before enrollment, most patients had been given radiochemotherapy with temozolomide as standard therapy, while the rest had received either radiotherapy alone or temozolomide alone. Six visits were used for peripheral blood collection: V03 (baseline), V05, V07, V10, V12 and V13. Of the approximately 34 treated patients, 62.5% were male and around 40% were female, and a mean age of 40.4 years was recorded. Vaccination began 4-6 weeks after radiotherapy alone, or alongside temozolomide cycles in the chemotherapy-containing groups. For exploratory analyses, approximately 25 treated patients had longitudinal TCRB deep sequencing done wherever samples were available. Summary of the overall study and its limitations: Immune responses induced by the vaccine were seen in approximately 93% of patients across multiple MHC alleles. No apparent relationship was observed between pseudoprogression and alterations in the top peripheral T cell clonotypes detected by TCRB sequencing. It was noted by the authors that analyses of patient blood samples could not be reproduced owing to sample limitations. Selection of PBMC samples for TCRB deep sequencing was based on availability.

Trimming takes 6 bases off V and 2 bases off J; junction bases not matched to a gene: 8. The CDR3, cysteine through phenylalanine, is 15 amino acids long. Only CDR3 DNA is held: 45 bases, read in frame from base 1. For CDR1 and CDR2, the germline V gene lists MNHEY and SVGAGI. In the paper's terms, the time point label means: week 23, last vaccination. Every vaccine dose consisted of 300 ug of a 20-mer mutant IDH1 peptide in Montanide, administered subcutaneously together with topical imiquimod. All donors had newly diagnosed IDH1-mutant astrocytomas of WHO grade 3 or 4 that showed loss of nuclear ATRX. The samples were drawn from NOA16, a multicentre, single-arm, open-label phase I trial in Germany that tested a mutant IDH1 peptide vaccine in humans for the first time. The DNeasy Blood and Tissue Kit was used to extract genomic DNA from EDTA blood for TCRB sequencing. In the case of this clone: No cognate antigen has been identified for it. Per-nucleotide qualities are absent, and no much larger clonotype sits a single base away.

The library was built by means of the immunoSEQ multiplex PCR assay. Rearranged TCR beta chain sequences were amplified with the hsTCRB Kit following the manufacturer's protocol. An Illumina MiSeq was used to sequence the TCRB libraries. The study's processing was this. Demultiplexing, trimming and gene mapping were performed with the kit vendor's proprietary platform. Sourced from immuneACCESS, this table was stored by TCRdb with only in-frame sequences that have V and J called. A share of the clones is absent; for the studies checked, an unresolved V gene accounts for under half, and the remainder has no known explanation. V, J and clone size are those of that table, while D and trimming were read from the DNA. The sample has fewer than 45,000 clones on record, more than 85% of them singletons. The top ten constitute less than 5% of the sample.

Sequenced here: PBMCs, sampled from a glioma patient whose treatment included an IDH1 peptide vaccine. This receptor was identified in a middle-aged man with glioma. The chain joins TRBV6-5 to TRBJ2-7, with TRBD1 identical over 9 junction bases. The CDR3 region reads CASRRTGTGPYEQYF. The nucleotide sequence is TGTGCCAGCAGACGCACCGGGACAGGGCCCTACGAGCAGTACTTC.